The sequence of this T cell receptor (beta chain) was determined in a study of monozygotic twins with inflammatory bowel disease. Amplification used two nested PCRs: around 15 cycles, then 8 to 10 cycles, on TCRalpha/TCRbeta cDNA. TCRdb reprocessed the 5' RACE reads and reports one entry per CDR3 protein, with no DNA. The table for this sample gives approximately 400,000 distinct CDR3 sequences. A note on this clonotype: Its antigen is undetermined.

Study outcomes and limitations: Varied immunosuppressive treatments among patients may have increased repertoire variability. Healthy co-twins, by inverse Simpson, had higher TCRbeta diversity than their siblings with IBD.

CDR3 size: 15 residues. The rearrangement uses TRBV12-3 or TRBV12-4 and TRBJ2-5; the TCRdb call, TRBD1, lacks DNA for checking. This TCR was sampled from a human donor with ulcerative colitis or Crohn's disease, or a healthy co-twin of an affected twin (not recorded which). The sequencing sample was made of blood. The CDR3 is CASSPPLGQQETQYF.